These T cell receptor beta chains were read from a single sample in a study of blood T cell repertoires in COVID-19. The data were produced by immunoSEQ multiplex PCR, yet TCRdb's version contains in-frame clones alone and is incomplete. The table includes about 190,000 clones, roughly 86% detected once. Sequenced sample: PBMCs or T cells enriched from blood (not recorded which). Receptors originate from a woman in her forties in a cohort exposed to, infected with or recovered from COVID-19 (not recorded which). Both conserved end residues are part of each CDR3. A D gene is named only where the DNA matches it firmly. Rows give clone size only sometimes, using once, few, many, or a class for an expanded clone.

D	V	J	size	DNA	CDR3
TRBD1	TRBV2	TRBJ2-3	.	TGTGCCAGCCTTAGACAGGGAAGAGGGACAGATACGCAGTATTTT	CASLRQGRGTDTQYF
.	TRBV4-1	TRBJ2-3	.	TGCGCCAGCAGCCCAGTTGCAGCGGAAGATACGCAGTATTTT	CASSPVAAEDTQYF
.	TRBV3-1/TRBV3-2	TRBJ2-5	.	TGTGCCAGCAGCCAAGTCAACAGGGAGACCCAGTACTTC	CASSQVNRETQYF
.	TRBV5-8	TRBJ1-1	.	TGTGCCAGCAGCACGGGATTGAGGAACACTGAAGCTTTCTTT	CASSTGLRNTEAFF
TRBD2	TRBV7-2	TRBJ2-5	.	TGTGCCAGCAGCTTATACCGGACTAGCGGGAGCGGAGAAGAGACCCAGTACTTC	CASSLYRTSGSGEETQYF
.	TRBV11-2	TRBJ1-2	.	TGTGCCAGCAGCTTAGGGACACCATATGGCTACACCTTC	CASSLGTPYGYTF
.	TRBV7-8	TRBJ1-1	.	TGTGCCACCCAACCCGGTCGGAACACTGAAGCTTTCTTT	CATQPGRNTEAFF
.	TRBV5-1	TRBJ2-7	.	TGCGCCAGCAGCTGGGGGCAGGTGTACGAGCAGTACTTC	CASSWGQVYEQYF
.	TRBV5-1	TRBJ1-1	once	TGCGCCAGCAGCTTGGTTGGGGGCATCAACACTGAAGCTTTCTTT	CASSLVGGINTEAFF
.	TRBV10-3	TRBJ1-2	.	TGTGCCATCAGTGGGTCCAGGGAGGGTCCCTATGGCTACACCTTC	CAISGSREGPYGYTF
.	TRBV7-9	TRBJ2-5	once	TGTGCCAGCAGCTTAGGACTAGTTCCCGAGACCCAGTACTTC	CASSLGLVPETQYF
.	TRBV6-5	TRBJ2-3	.	TGTGCCAGCAGTTACTCGTGGGGGGGCGGGACAGATACGCAGTATTTT	CASSYSWGGGTDTQYF
TRBD1	TRBV28	TRBJ1-4	once	TGTGCCAGCAGTTACCCCCACAGGGGCATGGGGAATGAAAAACTGTTTTTT	CASSYPHRGMGNEKLFF
TRBD1	TRBV25-1	TRBJ1-1	few	TGTGCCAGCAGTGAAGGACAGGGTCACACTGAAGCTTTCTTT	CASSEGQGHTEAFF
.	TRBV10-3	TRBJ1-1	.	TGTGCCATCAGCGACTTTAAGAACACTGAAGCTTTCTTT	CAISDFKNTEAFF